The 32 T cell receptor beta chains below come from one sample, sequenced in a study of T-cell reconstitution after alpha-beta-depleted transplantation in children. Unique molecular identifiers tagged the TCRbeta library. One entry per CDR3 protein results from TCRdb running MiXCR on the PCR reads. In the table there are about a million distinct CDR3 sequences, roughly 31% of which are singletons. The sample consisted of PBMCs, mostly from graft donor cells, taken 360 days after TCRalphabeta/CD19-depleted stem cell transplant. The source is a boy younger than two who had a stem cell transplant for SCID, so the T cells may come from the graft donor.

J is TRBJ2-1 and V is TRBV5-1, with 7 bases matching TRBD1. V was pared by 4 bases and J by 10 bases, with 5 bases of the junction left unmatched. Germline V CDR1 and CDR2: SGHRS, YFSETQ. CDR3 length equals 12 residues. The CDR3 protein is CASSDWTGEQFF. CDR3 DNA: TGCGCCAGCAGCGACTGGACAGGCGAGCAGTTCTTC.

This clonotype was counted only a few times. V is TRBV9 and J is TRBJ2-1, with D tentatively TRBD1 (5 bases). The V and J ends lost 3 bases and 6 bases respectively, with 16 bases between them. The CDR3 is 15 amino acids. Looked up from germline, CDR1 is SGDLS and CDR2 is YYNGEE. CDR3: CASSDGHPNGNEQFF. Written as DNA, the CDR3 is TGTGCCAGCAGCGACGGACACCCCAACGGCAATGAGCAGTTCTTC.

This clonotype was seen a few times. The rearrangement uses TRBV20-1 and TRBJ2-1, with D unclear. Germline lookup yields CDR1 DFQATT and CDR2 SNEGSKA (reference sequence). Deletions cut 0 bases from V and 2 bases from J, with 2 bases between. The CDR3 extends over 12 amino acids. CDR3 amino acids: CSARDPYNEQFF. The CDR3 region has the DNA TGCAGTGCTAGAGACCCCTACAATGAGCAGTTCTTC.

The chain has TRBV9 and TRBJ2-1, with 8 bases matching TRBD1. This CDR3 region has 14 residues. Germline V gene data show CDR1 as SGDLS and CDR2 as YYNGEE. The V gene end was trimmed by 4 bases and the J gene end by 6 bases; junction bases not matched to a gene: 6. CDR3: CASSRTGTRNEQFF. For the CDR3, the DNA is TGTGCCAGCAGCCGGACAGGGACTCGCAATGAGCAGTTCTTC.

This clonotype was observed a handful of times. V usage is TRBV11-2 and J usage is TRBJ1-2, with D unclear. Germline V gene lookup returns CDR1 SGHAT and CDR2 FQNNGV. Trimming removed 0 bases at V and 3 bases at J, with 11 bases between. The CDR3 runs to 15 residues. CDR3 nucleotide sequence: TGTGCCAGCAGCTTAGAACCGGGGAAGGACTATGGCTACACCTTC. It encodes CASSLEPGKDYGYTF.

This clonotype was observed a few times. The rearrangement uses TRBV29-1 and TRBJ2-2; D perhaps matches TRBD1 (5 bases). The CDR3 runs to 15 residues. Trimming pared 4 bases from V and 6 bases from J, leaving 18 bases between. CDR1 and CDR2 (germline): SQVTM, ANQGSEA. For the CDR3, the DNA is TGCAGCGTTGCAGGCTGGGCGATAGGGGCCGGGGAGCTGTTTTTT. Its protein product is CSVAGWAIGAGELFF.

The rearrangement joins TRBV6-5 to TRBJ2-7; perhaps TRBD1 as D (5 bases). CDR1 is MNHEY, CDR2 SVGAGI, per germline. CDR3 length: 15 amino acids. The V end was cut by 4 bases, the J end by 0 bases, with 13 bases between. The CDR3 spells CASSSRRASSYEQYF. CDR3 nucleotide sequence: TGTGCCAGCAGTTCTCGCAGGGCAAGCTCCTACGAGCAGTACTTC.

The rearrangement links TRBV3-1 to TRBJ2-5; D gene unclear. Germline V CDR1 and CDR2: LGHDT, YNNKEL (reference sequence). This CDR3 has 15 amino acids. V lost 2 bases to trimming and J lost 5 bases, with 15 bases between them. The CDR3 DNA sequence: TGTGCCAGCAGCCAACCACTAAGGCTGGGGGAGACCCAGTACTTC. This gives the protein CASSQPLRLGETQYF.

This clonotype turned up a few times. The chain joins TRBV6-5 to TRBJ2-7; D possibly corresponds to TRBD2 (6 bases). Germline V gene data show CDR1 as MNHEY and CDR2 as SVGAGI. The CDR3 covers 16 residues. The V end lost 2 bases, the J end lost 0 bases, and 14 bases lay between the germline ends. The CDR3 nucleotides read TGTGCCAGCAGTTACATCCCGGCGGGGCGCTCCTACGAGCAGTACTTC. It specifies CASSYIPAGRSYEQYF.

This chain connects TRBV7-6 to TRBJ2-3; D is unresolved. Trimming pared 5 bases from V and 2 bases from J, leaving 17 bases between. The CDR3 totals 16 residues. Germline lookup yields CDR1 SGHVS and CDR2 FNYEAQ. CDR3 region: CASSLSEVSPTDTQYF. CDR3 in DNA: TGTGCCAGCAGCCTAAGTGAGGTCTCCCCCACAGATACGCAGTATTTT. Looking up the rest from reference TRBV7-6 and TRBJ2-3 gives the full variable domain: GAGVSQSPRYKVTKRGQDVALRCDPISGHVSLYWYRQALGQGPEFLTYFNYEAQQDKSGLPNDRFSAERPEGSISTLTIQRTEQRDSAMYRCASSLSEVSPTDTQYFGPGTRLTVL.

The DNA for the CDR3 is TGCGCCAGCAGTGAGTCCCGGTTGGGCAGGTACAATCAGCCCCAGCATTTT. Its protein is CASSESRLGRYNQPQHF. The chain employs TRBV10-2 and TRBJ1-5; D is unclear. The CDR3 contains 17 residues. The germline CDR1 and CDR2 sequences are WSHSY and SAAADI. The V and J ends lost 0 bases and 3 bases respectively, with 15 bases between them.

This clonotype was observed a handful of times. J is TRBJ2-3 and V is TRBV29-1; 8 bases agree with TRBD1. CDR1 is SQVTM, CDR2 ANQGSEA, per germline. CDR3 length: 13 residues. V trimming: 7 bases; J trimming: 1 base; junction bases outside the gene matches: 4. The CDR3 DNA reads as TGCAGCGCCACGGACAGGGGCACAGATACGCAGTATTTT. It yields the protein CSATDRGTDTQYF.

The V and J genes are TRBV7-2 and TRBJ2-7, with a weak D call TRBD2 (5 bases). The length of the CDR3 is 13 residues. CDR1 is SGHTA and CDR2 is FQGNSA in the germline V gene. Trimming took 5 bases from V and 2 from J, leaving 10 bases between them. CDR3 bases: TGTGCCAGCAGCCCCCGGACTCCCTACGAGCAGTACTTC. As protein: CASSPRTPYEQYF.

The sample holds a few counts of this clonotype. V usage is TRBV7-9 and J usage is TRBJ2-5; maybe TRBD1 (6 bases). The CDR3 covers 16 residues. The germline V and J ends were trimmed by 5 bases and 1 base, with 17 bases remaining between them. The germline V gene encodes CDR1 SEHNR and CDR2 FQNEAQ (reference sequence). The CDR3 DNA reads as TGTGCCAGCAGCCAGGTCCCGGACAGAAGCCAAGAGACCCAGTACTTC. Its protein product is CASSQVPDRSQETQYF.

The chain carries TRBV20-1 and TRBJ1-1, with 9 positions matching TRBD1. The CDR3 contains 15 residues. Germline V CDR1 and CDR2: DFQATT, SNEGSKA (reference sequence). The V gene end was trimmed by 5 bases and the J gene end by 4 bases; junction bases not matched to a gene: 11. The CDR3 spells CSAGRTGDYRTEAFF. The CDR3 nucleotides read TGCAGTGCTGGCCGGACAGGGGATTATCGCACTGAAGCTTTCTTT.

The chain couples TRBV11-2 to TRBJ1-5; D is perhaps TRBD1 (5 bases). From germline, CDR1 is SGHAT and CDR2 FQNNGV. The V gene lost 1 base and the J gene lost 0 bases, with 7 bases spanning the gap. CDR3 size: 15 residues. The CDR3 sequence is CASSLVGDSNQPQHF. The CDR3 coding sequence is TGTGCCAGCAGCTTAGTGGGGGATAGCAATCAGCCCCAGCATTTT.

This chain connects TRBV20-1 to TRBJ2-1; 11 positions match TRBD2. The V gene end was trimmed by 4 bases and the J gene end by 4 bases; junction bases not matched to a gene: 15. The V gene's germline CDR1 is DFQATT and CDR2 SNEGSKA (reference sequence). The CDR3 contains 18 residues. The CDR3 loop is CSAKPPNLLAGAYNEQFF. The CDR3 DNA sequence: TGCAGTGCTAAACCCCCAAACCTACTAGCGGGGGCTTACAATGAGCAGTTCTTC.

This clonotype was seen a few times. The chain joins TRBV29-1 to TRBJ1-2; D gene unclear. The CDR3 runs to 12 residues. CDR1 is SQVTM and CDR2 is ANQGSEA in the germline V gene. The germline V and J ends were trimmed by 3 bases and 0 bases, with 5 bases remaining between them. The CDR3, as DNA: TGCAGCGTTGAGAAGACTAACTATGGCTACACCTTC. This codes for CSVEKTNYGYTF.

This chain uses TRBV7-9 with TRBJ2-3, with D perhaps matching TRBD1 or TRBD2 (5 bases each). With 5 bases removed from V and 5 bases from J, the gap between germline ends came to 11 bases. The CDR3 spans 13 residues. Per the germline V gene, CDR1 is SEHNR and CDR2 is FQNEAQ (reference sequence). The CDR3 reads CASSAPGRDTQYF. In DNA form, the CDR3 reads TGTGCCAGCAGCGCACCAGGGAGAGATACGCAGTATTTT.

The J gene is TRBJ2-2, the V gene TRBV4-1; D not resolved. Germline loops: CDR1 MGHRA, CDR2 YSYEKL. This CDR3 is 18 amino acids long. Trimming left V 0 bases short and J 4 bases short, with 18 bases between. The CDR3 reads CASSQEGRIALGTGELFF. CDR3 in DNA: TGCGCCAGCAGCCAAGAAGGCAGGATCGCTCTCGGCACCGGGGAGCTGTTTTTT.

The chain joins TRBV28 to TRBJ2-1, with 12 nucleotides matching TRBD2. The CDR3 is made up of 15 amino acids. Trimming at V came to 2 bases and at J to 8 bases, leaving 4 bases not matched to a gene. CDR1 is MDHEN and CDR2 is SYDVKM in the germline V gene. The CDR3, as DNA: TGTGCCAGCAGTTTAGCGACTAGCGGGGGCCATGAGCAGTTCTTC. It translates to CASSLATSGGHEQFF.

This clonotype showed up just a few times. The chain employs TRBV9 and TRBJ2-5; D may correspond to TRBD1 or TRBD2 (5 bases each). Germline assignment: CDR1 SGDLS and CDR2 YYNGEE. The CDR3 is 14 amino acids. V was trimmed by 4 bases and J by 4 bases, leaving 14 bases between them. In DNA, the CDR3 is TGTGCCAGCAGCCCGGGACCCCGGGGAGAGACCCAGTACTTC. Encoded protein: CASSPGPRGETQYF.

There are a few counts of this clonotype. The CDR3 bases are TGTGCCAGCAGTGGCCTCGGGACAGGGACCCAAGAGACCCAGTACTTC. It is translated as CASSGLGTGTQETQYF. The gene calls are TRBV2 and TRBJ2-5; 9 positions agree with TRBD1. The germline V gene encodes CDR1 SNHLY and CDR2 FYNNEI. V lost 4 bases, J lost 1 base, and 7 bases stayed unmatched. The CDR3 loop spans 16 amino acids.

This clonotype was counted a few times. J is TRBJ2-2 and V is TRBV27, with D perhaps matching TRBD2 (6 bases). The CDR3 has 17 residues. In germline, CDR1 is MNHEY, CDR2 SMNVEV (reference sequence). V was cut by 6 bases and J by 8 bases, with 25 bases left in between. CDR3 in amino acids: CASSRASSGRNVGELFF. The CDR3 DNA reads TGTGCCAGCAGCCGCGCATCCTCCGGGAGAAACGTAGGGGAGCTGTTTTTT.

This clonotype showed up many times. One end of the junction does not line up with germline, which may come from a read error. CDR3 coding DNA: TGTGCCAGCAGCTTAGGGGGCCGTCCGAACACTGAAGCTTTCTTT. It codes for CASSLGGRPNTEAFF. V is TRBV12-3 or TRBV12-4 and J is TRBJ1-1; 7 positions match TRBD1. This CDR3 contains 15 residues.

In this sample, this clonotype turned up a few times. The CDR3, as DNA: TGTGCCACCAGGGGACGCAATCAGCCCCAGCATTTT. It codes for CATRGRNQPQHF. The J gene is TRBJ1-5, the V gene TRBV6-5, with D perhaps TRBD1 (6 bases). The V gene's germline CDR1 is MNHEY and CDR2 SVGAGI. This CDR3 spans 12 amino acids. Trimming stripped 10 bases from V and 2 bases from J, with 9 bases between.

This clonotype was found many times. CDR3 in amino acids: CASSLGGVPHYSYNEQFF. CDR3 DNA sequence: TGTGCCAGCAGTTTAGGCGGGGTTCCCCATTACTCCTACAATGAGCAGTTCTTC. The V and J genes are TRBV12-3 or TRBV12-4 and TRBJ2-1; a weak D match, TRBD2 (6 bases). The V gene lost 1 base and the J gene lost 0 bases, with 16 bases spanning the gap. The CDR3 spans 18 residues.

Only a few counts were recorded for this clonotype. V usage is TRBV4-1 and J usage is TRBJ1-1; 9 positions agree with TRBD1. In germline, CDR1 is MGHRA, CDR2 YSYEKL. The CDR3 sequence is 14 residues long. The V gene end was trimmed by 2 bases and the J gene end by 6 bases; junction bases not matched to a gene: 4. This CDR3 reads CASSQYRGLPEAFF. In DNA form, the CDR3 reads TGCGCCAGCAGCCAATACAGGGGGCTTCCTGAAGCTTTCTTT.

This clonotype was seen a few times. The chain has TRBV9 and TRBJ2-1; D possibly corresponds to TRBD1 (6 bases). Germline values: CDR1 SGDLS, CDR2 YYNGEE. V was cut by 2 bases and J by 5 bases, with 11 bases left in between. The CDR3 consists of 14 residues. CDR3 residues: CASSVGQKNNEQFF. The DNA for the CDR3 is TGTGCCAGCAGCGTCGGACAGAAAAACAATGAGCAGTTCTTC.

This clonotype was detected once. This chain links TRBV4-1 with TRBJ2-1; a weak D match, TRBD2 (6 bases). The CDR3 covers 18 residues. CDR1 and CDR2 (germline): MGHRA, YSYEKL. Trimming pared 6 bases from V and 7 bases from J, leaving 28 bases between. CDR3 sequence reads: CASRPSLLAIKSRNEQFF. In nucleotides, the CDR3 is TGCGCCAGCAGACCCTCCCTGCTAGCGATTAAGTCTCGGAATGAGCAGTTCTTC.

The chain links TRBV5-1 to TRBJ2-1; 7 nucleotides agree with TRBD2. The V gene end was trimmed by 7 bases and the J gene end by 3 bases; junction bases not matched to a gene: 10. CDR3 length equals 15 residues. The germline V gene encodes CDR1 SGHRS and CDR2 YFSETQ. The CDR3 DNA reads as TGCGCCAGCGCGCCGGGCCAGCGGGACTACAATGAGCAGTTCTTC. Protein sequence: CASAPGQRDYNEQFF.

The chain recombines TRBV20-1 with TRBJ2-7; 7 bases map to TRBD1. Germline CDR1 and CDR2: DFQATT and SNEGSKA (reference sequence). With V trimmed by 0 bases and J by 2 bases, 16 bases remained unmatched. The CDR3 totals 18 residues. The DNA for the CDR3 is TGCAGTGCTAGAGATAGGGGGCCGCGGTTTGGGGTAACCTACGAGCAGTACTTC. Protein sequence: CSARDRGPRFGVTYEQYF.